This paragraph reports one T cell receptor beta chain. This entry comes from a study of blood T cell repertoires in COVID-19. The overall study: Sites in the United States, Italy and Spain provided acute and convalescent COVID-19 samples. In each case, the material was cDNA or gDNA derived from T cells, B-cell-depleted T cells, or PBMCs.

Original methodology: Cell counts per sample came from amplifying reference gene primers. TCRdb keeps only in-frame clones here, not all; method: immunoSEQ multiplex PCR. Clone size and V and J calls were adopted from that table, with D and trimming inferred from the DNA. Among about 240,000 clones listed, 80% to 90% were seen once. The clonotype originates from a man between 50 and 59 years old with acute or convalescent COVID-19. Material: peripheral blood.

In DNA form, the CDR3 reads TGCGCCTCTAAGGCGGGGGGGAATGAGCAGTTCTTC. Protein sequence: CASKAGGNEQFF. This rearrangement joins TRBV5-1 to TRBJ2-1; the match to TRBD2 covers 9 bases. This CDR3 region has 12 residues. Germline values: CDR1 SGHRS, CDR2 YFSETQ. Trimming took 10 bases from V and 7 from J; bases not matched to a gene: 6.